These 12 T cell receptor beta chains share one sample of origin, sequenced in a study of CD8+CD57+ T cells in acquired aplastic anemia. All sequencing subjects had displayed CD8+CD57+ cell expansion on flow cytometry. Profiles of TCR beta VDJ and CDR3 were generated from a genomic DNA template. TCRdb reanalysed the reads using MiXCR and keeps one entry per CDR3 protein. Here the sample spans approximately 220,000 distinct CDR3 sequences, roughly 53% being singletons. Sequenced material: sorted CD4+, CD8+, or CD8+CD57+ T cells (not recorded which) from PBMCs. The receptors derive from a human donor with aplastic anemia.

This clonotype has at least ten counts. The rearrangement joins TRBV7-3 to TRBJ2-1; a weak D match, TRBD1 (6 bases). Deletions cut 5 bases from V and 6 bases from J, with 11 bases between. The CDR3 sequence is 13 residues long. Germline V gene sequence: CDR1 SGHTA, CDR2 FQGTGA. The CDR3, as DNA: TGTGCCAGCAGCCCGTCGACAGGCAATGAGCAGTTCTTC. Its translation is CASSPSTGNEQFF.

This clonotype was counted only a few times. The chain is built from TRBV12-3 or TRBV12-4 and TRBJ2-3; no clear D. Deletions cut 7 bases from V and 1 base from J, with 9 bases between. The CDR3 has 13 amino acids. CDR3 in amino acids: CASNLIGTDTQYF. CDR3 nucleotide sequence: TGTGCCAGCAATCTGATCGGCACAGATACGCAGTATTTT.

The chain has TRBV10-2 and TRBJ1-5; D remains ambiguous. This CDR3 has 13 residues. Germline loops: CDR1 WSHSY, CDR2 SAAADI. With 7 bases removed from V and 6 bases from J, the gap between germline ends came to 13 bases. As DNA, the CDR3 is TGCGCCAGCACAACGGGCTTAAGTCAGCCCCAGCATTTT. As protein: CASTTGLSQPQHF.

The chain links TRBV9 to TRBJ1-6; a possible D gene is TRBD1 (5 bases). With 0 bases removed from V and 8 bases from J, the gap between germline ends came to 12 bases. The CDR3 length is 15 residues. Germline values: CDR1 SGDLS, CDR2 YYNGEE. CDR3 residues: CASSVDARAYSPLHF. The CDR3 nucleotides are TGTGCCAGCAGCGTAGACGCCAGGGCCTATTCACCCCTCCACTTT.

The sample holds many counts of this clonotype. The chain joins TRBV20-1 to TRBJ1-1; D is undetermined. This CDR3 is 12 amino acids long. The V gene lost 5 bases and the J gene lost 3 bases, with 10 bases spanning the gap. Germline V gene sequence: CDR1 DFQATT, CDR2 SNEGSKA (reference sequence). CDR3 DNA sequence: TGCAGTGCTCCTAAATTGGACACTGAAGCTTTCTTT. Amino acid sequence: CSAPKLDTEAFF.

The J gene is TRBJ1-2, the V gene TRBV5-5; D may be TRBD1 (5 bases). The germline CDR1 and CDR2 sequences are SGHKS and YYEKEE (reference sequence). Trimming took off 5 bases at V and 4 bases at J, with 21 bases between the two ends. CDR3 size: 16 residues. This chain's CDR3 is CASRIGPWRRAYGYTF. The CDR3 region has the DNA TGTGCCAGCAGAATTGGGCCGTGGCGCAGGGCCTATGGCTACACCTTC. Filled out from reference TRBV5-5 and TRBJ1-2, the complete variable domain reads DAGVTQSPTHLIKTRGQQVTLRCSPISGHKSVSWYQQVLGQGPQFIFQYYEKEERGRGNFPDRFSARQFPNYSSELNVNALLLGDSALYLCASRIGPWRRAYGYTFGSGTRLTVV.

This clonotype was detected ten times or more. The chain employs TRBV11-3 and TRBJ1-2, with 8 bases lining up with TRBD1. The CDR3 is 13 amino acids. V lost 5 bases, J lost 5 bases, and 4 bases stayed unmatched. Germline CDR1 and CDR2: SGHNT and YENEEA. CDR3 loop: CASSDRTGYGYTF. The CDR3 nucleotides read TGTGCCAGCAGCGACAGGACAGGGTATGGCTACACCTTC.

The rearrangement uses TRBV2 and TRBJ2-7; a possible D gene is TRBD2 (5 bases). The V end lost 6 bases, the J end lost 3 bases, and 12 bases lay between the germline ends. Germline V gene lookup returns CDR1 SNHLY and CDR2 FYNNEI. The CDR3 is 13 amino acids. The CDR3 bases are TGTGCCAGCAGCGGGGAACTATTCTACGAGCAGTACTTC. Residues: CASSGELFYEQYF.

This clonotype was counted ten times or more. The chain combines TRBV19 with TRBJ2-5; 9 nucleotides line up with TRBD2. CDR1 is LNHDA and CDR2 is SQIVND in the germline V gene (reference sequence). The CDR3 totals 16 residues. J gave up 2 bases and V 5 bases, and 9 bases lay outside the gene matches. The chain's CDR3 is CASSRSPSGDQETQYF. The CDR3 nucleotides read TGTGCCAGTAGTCGGTCCCCTAGCGGGGATCAAGAGACCCAGTACTTC. Using reference TRBV19 and TRBJ2-5 for the parts outside the CDR3, the full variable domain is DGGITQSPKYLFRKEGQNVTLSCEQNLNHDAMYWYRQDPGQGLRLIYYSQIVNDFQKGDIAEGYSVSREKKESFPLTVTSAQKNPTAFYLCASSRSPSGDQETQYFGPGTRLLVL.

Turning to this clonotype: This may come from a read error, since a much larger clone is one base off. The V and J genes are TRBV4-1 and TRBJ2-7, with 9 bases aligning to TRBD1. The germline gives CDR1 MGHRA, CDR2 YSYEKL. CDR3 size: 20 residues. The CDR3 here is CASRGVSPRDRVWGSYEQYF. Here the CDR3 DNA reads TGTGCCAGCAGGGGCGTGAGCCCCCGGGACAGGGTATGGGGATCCTACGAGCAGTACTTC.

The sample holds many counts of this clonotype. The V and J genes are TRBV29-1 and TRBJ1-1; 7 nucleotides agree with TRBD1. J was trimmed by 4 bases and V by 4 bases; bases with no gene match: 6. Germline CDR1 and CDR2: SQVTM and ANQGSEA. The CDR3 extends over 13 amino acids. The chain's CDR3 is CSVVRGGGTEAFF. Here the CDR3 DNA reads TGCAGCGTTGTGAGAGGGGGCGGCACTGAAGCTTTCTTT.

The V gene is TRBV20-1, the J gene TRBJ2-2; 11 positions match TRBD1. The CDR3 covers 14 residues. With V trimmed by 6 bases and J by 2 bases, 2 bases remained unmatched. Germline CDR1 DFQATT, CDR2 SNEGSKA (reference sequence). DNA of the CDR3: TGCAGTGCGAGGACAGGGGGCAACACCGGGGAGCTGTTTTTT. Encoded protein: CSARTGGNTGELFF.